This paragraph reports one TCR beta chain. This clonotype was seen just once. Its cognate antigen has yet to be identified. Base qualities are not provided; no much larger clone lies one nucleotide away. A lone read gives weak evidence. CDR1 and CDR2 (SGHAT, FQNNGV) derive from the germline V gene. The CDR3 spans 14 residues, from the cysteine through the phenylalanine. Only the CDR3 portion is preserved as DNA: 42 bases, with reading frame beginning at the first base. Trimming at the junction amounts to 11 bases on V and 1 base on J, and the germline ends lie 14 bases apart. Donors were 39 systemically healthy Caucasian individuals from Russia aged roughly 6 to 100 years. Each donor gave approximately 9.3 milliliters of peripheral blood, collected into EDTA-treated Vacutainer tubes. Ficoll-Paque density-gradient centrifugation was used to isolate PBMCs, with at least 7 million per sample. Trizol reagent was used to extract total RNA from PBMCs, with at least 6 micrograms per sample. For every donor, an aliquot of PBMCs went through flow cytometry to measure the percentages of naive CD45RAhigh/CD27high T cells.

This record comes from a study of blood T cells in healthy people across ages (dated by TCRdb to the mid-2010s). About the full investigation: In model experiments, template switching captured about one uniquely barcoded TCR beta cDNA molecule for every two T cells. The donors were divided into four age groups: young (average approximately 15 years), middle-aged (over 35), aged (about 61) and long-lived (roughly 82). To avoid experimental bias, donors of different ages were spread randomly across the sequencing lanes. Two additional independent replicas of 1 million unique cDNA reads from the same blood draw were analyzed for two donors (one aged 18 to 29 and one aged 80 or older). The study measured age-related changes in TCR beta repertoire diversity using deep sequencing normalized with unique cDNA molecular identifiers.

Libraries came from 5' RACE. TCRdb names Illumina HiSeq 2500 as the instrument used. The second PCR ran for roughly 7 to 11 cycles and used a J-beta primer mix along with a sample-barcoded 5' primer. A unique molecular identifier was introduced onto each TCR beta cDNA molecule by a template-switch 5' adaptor carrying 12 random nucleotides. At least 2.5 million CDR3-containing paired-end reads were obtained from each sample. First-strand cDNA was synthesized from all RNA with the Mint cDNA synthesis kit, primed by a TRBC-specific oligonucleotide. All cDNA was treated with uracil-DNA glycosylase and then went through a first 18-cycle PCR with the universal primers M1SS and BC2_uni_R. The authors processed their data as follows. For normalization, 1 million high-quality reads, each with a distinct molecular identifier, were randomly selected from each sample. Instead of being binned into consensus sequences, reads that shared molecular identifiers were thrown out. MiTCR, run with a Q25 quality threshold and the strictest error-elimination algorithm, handled CDR3 identification, clonotype clustering and error correction. A nonparametric unseen species model with Euler transformation was used to estimate lower-bound total TCR beta diversity. TCRdb ran its own pipeline on the public reads, namely fastp trimming at Q25 and MiXCR clone calling, and kept in-frame beta chains. Rows with one shared CDR3 protein collapse into an entry with the most common genes and DNA. In this record, the V and J calls reflect TCRdb's handling and not the investigators' own analysis. This sample comprises about 1,800,000 distinct CDR3 sequences, roughly 28% of them detected only once. The ten largest clones capture more than 6% of the sample.

Study-level results and caveats: Since profiling was done on bulk unsorted PBMCs, naive and antigen-experienced compartments could not be conclusively compared. As age increased, observed TCR beta diversity per million T cells dropped in a roughly linear way, and a significant reduction was already evident by age around 41. Because donor CMV infection status was unknown, age-related changes in expanded clonotypes were potentially confounded. Estimates of total diversity based on one million sequenced T cells were considered lower bounds and underestimates. The long-lived group showed more naive CD4+ T cells, fewer expanded clones and increased TCR diversity than the aged group, suggesting age selection. The percentage of naive T cells measured by flow cytometry correlated strongly with observed TCR beta diversity.

The rearrangement combines TRBV11-2 with TRBJ2-2; the D segment cannot be called with confidence. The sequencing sample was made of blood. The sequence derives from a woman in her 30s in good health. The CDR3 loop reads CAGTMSGNTGELFF. The DNA reads as follows: TGTGCCGGCACCATGTCTGGGAACACCGGGGAGCTGTTTTTT. Joined to the reference TRBV11-2 and TRBJ2-2 proteins, this CDR3 gives the full variable domain: EAGVAQSPRYKIIEKRQSVAFWCNPISGHATLYWYQQILGQGPKLLIQFQNNGVVDDSQLPKDRFSAERLKGVDSTLKIQPAKLEDSAVYLCAGTMSGNTGELFFGEGSRLTVL.